The 13 T cell receptor beta chains below come from one sample, sequenced in a study of response to subunit inactivated influenza vaccine. TCRdb processed the RT-PCR reads anew with MiXCR; each CDR3 protein has one entry. The repertoire holds 540,000 or so distinct CDR3 sequences, with over 10% as singletons. Specimen: PBMCs from blood, collected about 40 days after vaccination. These receptor sequences come from a man over 45 who received an inactivated influenza vaccine.

This clonotype was seen more than once but under ten times. CDR3 DNA: TGTGCCAGCAGCTTAGCAACTAGCGGGGGGGGTGAGCAGTTCTTC. Protein product: CASSLATSGGGEQFF. V is TRBV11-2 and J is TRBJ2-1; 13 positions agree with TRBD2. Germline CDR1 SGHAT, CDR2 FQNNGV. With V trimmed by 1 base and J by 9 bases, 3 bases remained unmatched. The CDR3 covers 15 residues.

Ten or more counts support this clonotype. The chain is built from TRBV6-5 and TRBJ2-1; maybe TRBD2 (6 bases). The CDR3 is made up of 11 amino acids. V dropped 2 bases and J dropped 10 bases, with 6 bases sitting between them. Germline V lookup: CDR1 MNHEY, CDR2 SVGAGI. DNA of the CDR3: TGTGCCAGCAGTTACGGAGGGGAGCAGTTCTTC. It is translated as CASSYGGEQFF.

The gene calls are TRBV7-2 and TRBJ2-3; D is perhaps TRBD1 (6 bases). The ends were cut back, 4 bases at V and 10 bases at J, with 12 bases in the middle. This CDR3 region has 12 residues. Germline V gene data show CDR1 as SGHTA and CDR2 as FQGNSA. The CDR3: CASSSHRVPQYF. The CDR3 DNA reads TGTGCCAGCAGCTCGCACAGGGTTCCGCAGTATTTT.

For this clonotype: A much larger clone is a single base away; this may be a read error. The chain uses TRBV6-2 or TRBV6-3 and TRBJ2-3; 8 nucleotides align to TRBD2. The CDR3 has 15 amino acids. Germline V lookup: CDR1 MNHEY, CDR2 SVGEGT. V gave up 6 bases and J gave up 1 base; unmatched junction bases: 6. The chain's CDR3 is CASSIGLAGTDTQYF. The CDR3 DNA sequence: TGTGCCAGCAGCATTGGACTAGCAGGCACAGATACGCAGTATTTT.

This clonotype was seen a handful of times. This sequence joins TRBV11-2 and TRBJ2-1, with 7 bases matching TRBD1. This CDR3 spans 15 amino acids. Trimming at V came to 3 bases and at J to 0 bases, leaving 2 bases not matched to a gene. Germline assignment: CDR1 SGHAT and CDR2 FQNNGV. The CDR3 DNA reads TGTGCCAGCAGCTTGAACAGGGGCTCCTACAATGAGCAGTTCTTC. Translated: CASSLNRGSYNEQFF.

This clonotype was recorded many times. The chain carries TRBV20-1 and TRBJ1-1; 9 nucleotides line up with TRBD1. The CDR3 spans 13 residues. Germline loops: CDR1 DFQATT, CDR2 SNEGSKA (reference sequence). Trimming took 5 bases from V and 4 from J; bases not matched to a gene: 5. The CDR3 region is CSAGTGLGTEAFF. The CDR3 DNA reads as TGCAGTGCTGGGACAGGGCTGGGCACTGAAGCTTTCTTT.

This clonotype came up many times. The genes are TRBV28 and TRBJ1-6, with TRBD1 as a possible D gene (6 bases). This CDR3 spans 17 amino acids. The germline V gene has CDR1 MDHEN and CDR2 SYDVKM. Trimming shortened V by 7 bases and J by 8 bases, and 24 bases separated the two germline ends. CDR3 residues: CASKPLLDRMRYSPLHF. CDR3 in DNA: TGTGCCAGCAAACCCCTCCTCGACAGGATGAGGTATTCACCCCTCCACTTT.

This clonotype occurred many times. CDR3 protein: CASSLMSGRGNEQFF. CDR3 nucleotide sequence: TGTGCCAGCAGCTTAATGAGCGGGAGAGGGAATGAGCAGTTCTTC. V gene TRBV7-3 combines with J gene TRBJ2-1, with 8 bases lining up with TRBD2. This CDR3 comprises 15 residues. CDR1 SGHTA and CDR2 FQGTGA come from the germline V gene. The trim removed 1 base at V and 7 bases at J, leaving 6 bases unmatched.

Notes on this clonotype: The junction departs from germline at one end; a sequencing error may be responsible. V and J are TRBV7-2 and TRBJ2-7; 11 nucleotides align to TRBD2. The CDR3 runs to 14 residues. Germline loops: CDR1 SGHTA, CDR2 FQGNSA. The CDR3 here is CASSTSGGSYEHYF. The CDR3 DNA reads TGTGCCAGCAGCACTAGCGGGGGCTCCTACGAGCACTACTTC.

This clonotype was seen a few times. The chain links TRBV7-9 to TRBJ1-5, with unresolved D. This CDR3 comprises 15 residues. V lost 1 base to trimming and J lost 6 bases, with 13 bases between them. Germline-derived CDR1 and CDR2 are SEHNR and FQNEAQ (reference sequence). The CDR3: CASSLDGGPGQPQHF. CDR3 nucleotide sequence: TGTGCCAGCAGCTTAGACGGCGGTCCAGGTCAGCCCCAGCATTTT.

The chain joins TRBV11-2 to TRBJ2-7; TRBD2 matches at 12 bases. The CDR3 totals 15 residues. Germline-derived CDR1 and CDR2 are SGHAT and FQNNGV. V lost 0 bases to trimming and J lost 9 bases; unmatched junction nucleotides: 6. CDR3 residues: CASSLDRTSGEGQYF. DNA of the CDR3: TGTGCCAGCAGCTTAGATAGGACTAGCGGGGAGGGGCAGTACTTC.

The chain combines TRBV6-5 with TRBJ2-1; D possibly corresponds to TRBD1 (6 bases). Deletions cut 6 bases from V and 10 bases from J, with 10 bases between. Germline assignment: CDR1 MNHEY and CDR2 SVGAGI. The CDR3 runs 11 residues. The CDR3: CASSYGTEQFF. The CDR3 nucleotides read TGTGCCAGCAGCTACGGGACAGAGCAGTTCTTC.

This clonotype showed up many times. This chain joins TRBV29-1 and TRBJ2-1; D not certain. The germline CDR1 and CDR2 sequences are SQVTM and ANQGSEA. This CDR3 has 14 residues. V lost 2 bases to trimming and J lost 1 base, with 9 bases between them. The CDR3 region has the DNA TGCAGCGTTGAATTCCCGTCTTCCTACAATGAGCAGTTCTTC. Residues: CSVEFPSSYNEQFF.